Listed below are T cell receptor beta chains from one sample, sequenced in a study of T cell responses to AZD1222 COVID-19 vaccine. Sequencing was performed with immunoSEQ multiplex PCR; in TCRdb, only in-frame clones are kept and a portion is missing. The sample carries about 70,000 clones, 85% recorded once. This specimen was peripheral blood, taken on day 0 of AZD1222 vaccination. The receptors derive from an adult in good health. The conserved cysteine and the conserved F or W are not part of the CDR3 here. Fields, in order: V gene, CDR3 protein.

V: TRBV19
CDR3: ASSMGRAESPLH

V: TRBV5-1
CDR3: ASSEDGLQGYEQY

V: TRBV6-5
CDR3: ASGRTGAFNTEAF

V: TRBV5-5
CDR3: ASSLWISGAGRTDTQY

V: TRBV5-4
CDR3: ASSLPGQGGNEQY

V: TRBV18
CDR3: ASSSYRVRSEQY

V: TRBV5-6
CDR3: ASSLTRGGGYT

V: TRBV5-4
CDR3: ASSLGSPWALNEKLF

V: TRBV5-4
CDR3: ATGGVALH

V: TRBV5-8
CDR3: ASSLAVRSGNTIY